What follows are 7 T cell receptor beta chains derived from one specimen sequenced in a study of CD8+ T cells in alopecia areata. As the sequencing template, cDNA was produced by extracting RNA and reverse transcribing it. Only in-frame clones appear in the TCRdb table, and some are missing; sequencing was by immunoSEQ multiplex PCR. The sample has almost 250,000 clones; 67% are singletons. This specimen was CD4+ T cells sorted from blood, taken at week 0. Receptors originate from a human donor with alopecia areata.

The CDR3 DNA sequence: TGTGCCAGCAGCTTAGGGGCAGGGGCCTACAACGTCCTGACTTTC. Its translation is CASSLGAGAYNVLTF. The gene calls are TRBV7-6 and TRBJ2-6; the D gene is possibly TRBD1 (6 bases). CDR1 is SGHVS, CDR2 FNYEAQ, per germline. The CDR3 length is 15 residues. V lost 1 base to trimming and J lost 9 bases, with 13 bases between them. Based on the CDR3 plus reference TRBV7-6 and TRBJ2-6, the full variable domain is GAGVSQSPRYKVTKRGQDVALRCDPISGHVSLYWYRQALGQGPEFLTYFNYEAQQDKSGLPNDRFSAERPEGSISTLTIQRTEQRDSAMYRCASSLGAGAYNVLTFGAGSRLTVL.

In regard to this clone: A read error may produce the germline difference seen at one junction end. This chain connects TRBV7-7 to TRBJ2-2; no clear D gene. This CDR3 is 14 amino acids long. Germline lookup yields CDR1 SSHAT and CDR2 FNYEAQ (reference sequence). This CDR3 reads CASSLSENTGELFF. DNA of the CDR3: TGTGCTAGCAGCTTGAGTGAGAACACCGGGGAGCTGTTTTTT.

The chain has TRBV29-1 and TRBJ2-3, with TRBD1 identical over 8 bases. This CDR3 has 13 residues. The trim removed 7 bases at V and 4 bases at J, leaving 7 bases unmatched. Germline values: CDR1 SQVTM, CDR2 ANQGSEA. Written as DNA, the CDR3 is TGCAGCGCGCTGGACAGGGCCCCAGATACGCAGTATTTT. It is translated as CSALDRAPDTQYF.

This clone was seen a handful of times. The rearrangement uses TRBV4-1 and TRBJ1-1; 10 bases agree with TRBD1. V lost 5 bases, J lost 0 bases, and 9 bases stayed unmatched. The V gene's germline CDR1 is MGHRA and CDR2 YSYEKL. The CDR3 loop spans 17 amino acids. The CDR3 here is CASSIGGTGVLNTEAFF. In DNA form, the CDR3 reads TGCGCCAGCAGCATAGGCGGGACAGGGGTCTTGAACACTGAAGCTTTCTTT.

The V gene is TRBV21-1, the J gene TRBJ2-5; the table names TRBD2, a call not compared with the DNA. TRBV21-1 is a pseudogene. There are 14 residues in the CDR3. This CDR3 is CASSETSDLETQYF. The CDR3 nucleotides are TGTGCCAGCAGCGAGACTAGCGATTTAGAGACCCAGTACTTC.

The chain links TRBV30 to TRBJ2-6; TRBD1 aligns across 7 bases. The length of the CDR3 is 15 residues. Germline CDR1 GTSNPN, CDR2 SVGIG (reference sequence). V was clipped by 5 bases and J by 2 bases; unmatched bases: 6. CDR3 sequence: CAWESDRAGANVLTF. CDR3 bases: TGTGCCTGGGAATCAGACAGGGCTGGGGCCAACGTCCTGACTTTC.

The chain uses TRBV9 and TRBJ2-1; D remains ambiguous. Per germline, CDR1 SGDLS and CDR2 YYNGEE. CDR3 length: 15 amino acids. V lost 0 bases to trimming and J lost 5 bases, with 12 bases between them. The chain's CDR3 is CASSVATRLNNEQFF. DNA of the CDR3: TGTGCCAGCAGCGTAGCGACACGATTAAACAATGAGCAGTTCTTC.